This T cell receptor beta chain was observed in a study of blood T cell repertoires in COVID-19. The J segment lost 3 bases and the V segment lost 4 bases, leaving 8 bases of the junction unmatched. The CDR3 is 15 residues long. Per germline, CDR1 MGHRA and CDR2 YSYEKL. Authors' methods: Estimated nucleated cell counts came from reference gene primer amplification. Data came from immunoSEQ multiplex PCR; TCRdb stores just in-frame clones and leaves some out. V, J and clone size reflect that table, while D and trimming were determined from the DNA. The table has under 400,000 clones, around 90% seen once. Patients from Seattle were sampled longitudinally, starting during active infection.

Sequenced material: peripheral blood. V is TRBV4-1 and J is TRBJ1-1; 7 positions match TRBD1. This sequence originates from a woman aged 60-75 years with COVID-19, enrolled during active disease. CDR3 in amino acids: CASSRGDSIYTEAFF. In DNA, the CDR3 is TGCGCCAGCAGCCGTGGGGACAGTATTTACACTGAAGCTTTCTTT.